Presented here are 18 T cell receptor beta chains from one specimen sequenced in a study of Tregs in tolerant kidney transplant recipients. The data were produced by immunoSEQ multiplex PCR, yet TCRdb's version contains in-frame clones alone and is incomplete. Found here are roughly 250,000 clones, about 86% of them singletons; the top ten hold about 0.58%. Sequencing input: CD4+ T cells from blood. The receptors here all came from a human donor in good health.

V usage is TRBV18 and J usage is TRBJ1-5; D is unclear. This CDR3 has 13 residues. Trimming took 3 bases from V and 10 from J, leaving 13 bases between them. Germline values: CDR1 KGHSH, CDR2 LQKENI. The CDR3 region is CASSPSAGNPQHF. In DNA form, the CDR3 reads TGTGCCAGCTCACCCTCCGCCGGGAATCCCCAGCATTTT.

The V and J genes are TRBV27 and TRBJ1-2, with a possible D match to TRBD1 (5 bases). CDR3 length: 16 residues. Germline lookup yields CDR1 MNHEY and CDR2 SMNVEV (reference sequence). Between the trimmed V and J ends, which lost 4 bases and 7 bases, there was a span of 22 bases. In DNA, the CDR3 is TGTGCCAGCAGTTCCGCCCAAAGGGACGCGTCGGGTGGCTACACCTTC. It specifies CASSSAQRDASGGYTF.

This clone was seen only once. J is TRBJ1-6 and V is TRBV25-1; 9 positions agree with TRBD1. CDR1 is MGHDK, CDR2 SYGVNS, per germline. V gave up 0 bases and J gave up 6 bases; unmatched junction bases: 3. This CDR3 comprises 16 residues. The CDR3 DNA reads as TGTGCCAGCAGTGAATATGGACAGGGGCCTAATTCACCCCTCCACTTT. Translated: CASSEYGQGPNSPLHF.

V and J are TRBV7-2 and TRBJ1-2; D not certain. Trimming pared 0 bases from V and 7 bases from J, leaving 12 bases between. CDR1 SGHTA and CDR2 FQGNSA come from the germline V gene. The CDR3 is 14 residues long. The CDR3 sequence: CASSLALRKGGYTF. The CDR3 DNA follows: TGTGCCAGCAGCTTAGCGCTCAGGAAGGGTGGCTACACCTTC. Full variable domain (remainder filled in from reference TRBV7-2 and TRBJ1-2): GAGVSQSPSNKVTEKGKDVELRCDPISGHTALYWYRQSLGQGLEFLIYFQGNSAPDKSGLPSDRFSAERTGGSVSTLTIQRTQQEDSAVYLCASSLALRKGGYTFGSGTRLTVV.

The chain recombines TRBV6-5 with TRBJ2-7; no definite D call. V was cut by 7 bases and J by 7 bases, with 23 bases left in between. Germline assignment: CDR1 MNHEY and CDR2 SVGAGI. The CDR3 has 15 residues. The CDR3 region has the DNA TGTGCCAGCACGGCCTGGGGTCCGCTGAAGTTGGAGCAGTACTTC. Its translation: CASTAWGPLKLEQYF.

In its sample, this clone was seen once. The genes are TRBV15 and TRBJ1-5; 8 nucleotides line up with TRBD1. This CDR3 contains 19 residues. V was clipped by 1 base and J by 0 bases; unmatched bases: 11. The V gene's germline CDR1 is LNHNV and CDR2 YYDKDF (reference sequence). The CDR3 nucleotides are TGTGCCACCAGCAGAGCTCGAGACAGGGGCTTTGGTAGCAATCAGCCCCAGCATTTT. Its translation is CATSRARDRGFGSNQPQHF.

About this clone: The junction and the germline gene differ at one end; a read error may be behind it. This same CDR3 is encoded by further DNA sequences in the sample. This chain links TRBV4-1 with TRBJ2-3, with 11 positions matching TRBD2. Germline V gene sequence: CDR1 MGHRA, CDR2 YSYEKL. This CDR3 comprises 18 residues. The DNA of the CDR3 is TGCGCCAGTAGCCAAGAAACTAGCGGGGGCCTTAGCACAGATACGCAGTATTTT. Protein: CASSQETSGGLSTDTQYF.

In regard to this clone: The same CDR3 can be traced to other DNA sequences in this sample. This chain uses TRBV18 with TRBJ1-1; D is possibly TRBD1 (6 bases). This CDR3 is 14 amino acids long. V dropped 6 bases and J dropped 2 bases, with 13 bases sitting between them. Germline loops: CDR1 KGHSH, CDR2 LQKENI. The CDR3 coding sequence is TGTGCCAGCTCCCCCTCAGGGGTAAACACTGAAGCTTTCTTT. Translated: CASSPSGVNTEAFF.

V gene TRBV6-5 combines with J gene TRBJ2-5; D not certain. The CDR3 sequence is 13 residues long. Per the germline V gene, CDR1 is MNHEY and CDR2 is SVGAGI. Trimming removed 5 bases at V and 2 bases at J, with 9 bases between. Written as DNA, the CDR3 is TGTGCCAGCAGTGACCAAAGACAAGAGACCCAGTACTTC. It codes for CASSDQRQETQYF.

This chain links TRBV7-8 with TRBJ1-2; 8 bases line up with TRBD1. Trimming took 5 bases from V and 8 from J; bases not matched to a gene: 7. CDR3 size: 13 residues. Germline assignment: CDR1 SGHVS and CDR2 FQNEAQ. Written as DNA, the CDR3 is TGTGCCAGCAGCCCAGTGGACAGGGTCGGCTACACCTTC. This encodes CASSPVDRVGYTF. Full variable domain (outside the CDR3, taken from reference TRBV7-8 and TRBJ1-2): GAGVSQSPRYKVAKRGQDVALRCDPISGHVSLFWYQQALGQGPEFLTYFQNEAQLDKSGLPSDRFFAERPEGSVSTLKIQRTQQEDSAVYLCASSPVDRVGYTFGSGTRLTVV.

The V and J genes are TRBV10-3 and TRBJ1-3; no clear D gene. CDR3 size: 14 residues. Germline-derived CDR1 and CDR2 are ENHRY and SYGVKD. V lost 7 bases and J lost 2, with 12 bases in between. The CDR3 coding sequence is TGTGCCATCACCGACCCTAGGACTGGAAACACCATATATTTT. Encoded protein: CAITDPRTGNTIYF.

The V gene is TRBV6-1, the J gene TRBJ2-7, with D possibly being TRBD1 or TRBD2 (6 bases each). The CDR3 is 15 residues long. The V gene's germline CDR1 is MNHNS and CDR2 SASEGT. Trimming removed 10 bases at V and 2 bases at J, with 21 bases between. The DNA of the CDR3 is TGTGCCACATGTGTGGGGGGCAGGGCCACCTACGAGCAGTACTTC. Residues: CATCVGGRATYEQYF.

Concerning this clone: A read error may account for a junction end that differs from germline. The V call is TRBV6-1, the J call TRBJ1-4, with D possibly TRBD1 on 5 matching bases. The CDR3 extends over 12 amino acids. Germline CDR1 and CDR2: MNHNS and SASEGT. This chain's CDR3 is CASSPMGRGRHF. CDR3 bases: TGTGCCAGCAGTCCCATGGGACGCGGCCGGCATTTT.

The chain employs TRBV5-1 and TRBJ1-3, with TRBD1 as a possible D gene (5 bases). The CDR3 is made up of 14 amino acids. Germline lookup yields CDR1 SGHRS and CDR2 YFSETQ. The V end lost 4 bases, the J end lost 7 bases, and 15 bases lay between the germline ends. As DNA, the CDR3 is TGCGCCAGCAGCCCTGGGGGGGACGGGAACACCATATATTTT. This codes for CASSPGGDGNTIYF.

CDR3 sequence: CASSRTPLAPFEKQYF. In nucleotides, the CDR3 is TGCGCCAGCAGCCGCACCCCACTAGCGCCTTTTGAGAAGCAGTACTTC. J is TRBJ2-7 and V is TRBV4-1, with 7 bases lining up with TRBD2. V was pared by 4 bases and J by 8 bases, with 17 bases of the junction left unmatched. The CDR3 loop spans 16 amino acids. Germline CDR1 is MGHRA and CDR2 is YSYEKL.

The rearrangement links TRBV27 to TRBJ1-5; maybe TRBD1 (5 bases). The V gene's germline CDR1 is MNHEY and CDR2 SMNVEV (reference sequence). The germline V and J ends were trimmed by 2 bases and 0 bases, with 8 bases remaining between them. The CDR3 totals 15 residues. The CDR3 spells CASSLLGDSNQPQHF. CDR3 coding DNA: TGTGCCAGCAGTTTACTGGGGGATAGCAATCAGCCCCAGCATTTT.

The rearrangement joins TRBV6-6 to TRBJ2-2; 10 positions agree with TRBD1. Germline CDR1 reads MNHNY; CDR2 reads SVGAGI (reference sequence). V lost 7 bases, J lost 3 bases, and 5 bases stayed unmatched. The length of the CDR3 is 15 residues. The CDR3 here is CASNPGQGYTGELFF. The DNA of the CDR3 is TGTGCCAGCAATCCGGGACAGGGGTACACCGGGGAGCTGTTTTTT.

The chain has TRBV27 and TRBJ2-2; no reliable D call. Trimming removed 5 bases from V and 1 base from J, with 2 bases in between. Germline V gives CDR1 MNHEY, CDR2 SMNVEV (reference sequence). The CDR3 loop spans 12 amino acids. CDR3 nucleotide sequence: TGTGCCAGCAGTCAGAACACCGGGGAGCTGTTTTTT. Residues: CASSQNTGELFF.